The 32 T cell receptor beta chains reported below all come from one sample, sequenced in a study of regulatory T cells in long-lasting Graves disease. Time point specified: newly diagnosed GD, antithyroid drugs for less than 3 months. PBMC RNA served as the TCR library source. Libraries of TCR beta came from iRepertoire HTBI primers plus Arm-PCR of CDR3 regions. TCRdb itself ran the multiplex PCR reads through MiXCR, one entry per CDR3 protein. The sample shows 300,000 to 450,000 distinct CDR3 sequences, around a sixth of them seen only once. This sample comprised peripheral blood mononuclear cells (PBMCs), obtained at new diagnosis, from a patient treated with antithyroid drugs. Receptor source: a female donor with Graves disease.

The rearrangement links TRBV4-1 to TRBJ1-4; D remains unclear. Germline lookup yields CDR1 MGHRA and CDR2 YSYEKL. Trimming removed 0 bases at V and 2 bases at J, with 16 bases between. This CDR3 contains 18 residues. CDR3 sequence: CASSQDSHRVRTNEKLFF. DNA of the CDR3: TGCGCCAGCAGCCAAGATTCGCACCGAGTGAGGACTAATGAAAAACTGTTTTTT.

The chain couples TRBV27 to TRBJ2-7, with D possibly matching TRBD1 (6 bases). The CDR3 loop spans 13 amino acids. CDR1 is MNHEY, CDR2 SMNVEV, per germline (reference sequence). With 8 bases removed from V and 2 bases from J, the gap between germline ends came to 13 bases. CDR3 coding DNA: TGTGCCAGCGGGAACAGGGTAGCCTACGAGCAGTACTTC. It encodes CASGNRVAYEQYF.

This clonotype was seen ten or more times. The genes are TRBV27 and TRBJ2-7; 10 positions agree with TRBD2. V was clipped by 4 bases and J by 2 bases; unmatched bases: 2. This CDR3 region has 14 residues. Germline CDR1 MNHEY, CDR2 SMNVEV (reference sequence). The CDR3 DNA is TGTGCCAGCAGTTCCCTAGCGGGGGCCTACGAGCAGTACTTC. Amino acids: CASSSLAGAYEQYF.

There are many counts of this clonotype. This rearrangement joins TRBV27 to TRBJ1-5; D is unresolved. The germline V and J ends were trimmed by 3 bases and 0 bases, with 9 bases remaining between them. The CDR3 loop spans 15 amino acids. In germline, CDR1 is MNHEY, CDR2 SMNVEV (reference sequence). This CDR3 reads CASSLWHNSNQPQHF. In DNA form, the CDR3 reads TGTGCCAGCAGTTTGTGGCACAATAGCAATCAGCCCCAGCATTTT.

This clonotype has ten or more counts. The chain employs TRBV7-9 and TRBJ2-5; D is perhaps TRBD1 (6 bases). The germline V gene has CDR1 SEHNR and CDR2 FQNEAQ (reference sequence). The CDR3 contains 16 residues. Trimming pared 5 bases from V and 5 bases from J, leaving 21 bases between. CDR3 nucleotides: TGTGCCAGCAGCAATACCCACCGGGACATCCGTGAGACCCAGTACTTC. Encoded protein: CASSNTHRDIRETQYF.

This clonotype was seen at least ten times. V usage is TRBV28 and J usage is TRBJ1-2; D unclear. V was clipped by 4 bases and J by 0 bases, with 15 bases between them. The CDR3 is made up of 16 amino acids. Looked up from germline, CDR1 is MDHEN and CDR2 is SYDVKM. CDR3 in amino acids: CASSSRSGLPNYGYTF. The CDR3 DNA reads TGTGCCAGCAGTTCCCGCAGTGGCCTTCCTAACTATGGCTACACCTTC.

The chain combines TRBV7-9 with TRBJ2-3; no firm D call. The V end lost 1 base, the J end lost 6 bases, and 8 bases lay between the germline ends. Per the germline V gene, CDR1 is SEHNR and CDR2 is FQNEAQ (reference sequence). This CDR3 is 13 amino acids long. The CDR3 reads CASSLGPADTQYF. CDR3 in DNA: TGTGCCAGCAGCTTAGGCCCGGCCGATACGCAGTATTTT.

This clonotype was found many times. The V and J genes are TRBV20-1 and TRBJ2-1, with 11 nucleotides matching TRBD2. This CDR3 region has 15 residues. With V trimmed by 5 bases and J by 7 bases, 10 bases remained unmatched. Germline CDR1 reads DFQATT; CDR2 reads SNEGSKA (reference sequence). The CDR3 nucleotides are TGCAGTGCTCAAGATCTAGCGGGAGGAGGTAATGAGCAGTTCTTC. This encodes CSAQDLAGGGNEQFF.

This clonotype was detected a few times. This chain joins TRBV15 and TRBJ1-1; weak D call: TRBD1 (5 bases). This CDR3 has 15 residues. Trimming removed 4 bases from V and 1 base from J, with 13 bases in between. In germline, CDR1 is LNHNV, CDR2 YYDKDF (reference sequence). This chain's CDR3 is CATSIWQGTNTEAFF. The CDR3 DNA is TGTGCCACCAGCATTTGGCAGGGCACGAACACTGAAGCTTTCTTT.

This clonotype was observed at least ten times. CDR3 region: CATSDSQGANQPQHF. The CDR3 DNA sequence: TGTGCCACCAGTGATTCACAGGGGGCGAATCAGCCCCAGCATTTT. The J gene is TRBJ1-5, the V gene TRBV24-1; 9 bases line up with TRBD1. Germline V gives CDR1 KGHDR, CDR2 SFDVKD. V dropped 2 bases and J dropped 4; count of bases not matched to a gene: 2. The CDR3 sequence is 15 residues long.

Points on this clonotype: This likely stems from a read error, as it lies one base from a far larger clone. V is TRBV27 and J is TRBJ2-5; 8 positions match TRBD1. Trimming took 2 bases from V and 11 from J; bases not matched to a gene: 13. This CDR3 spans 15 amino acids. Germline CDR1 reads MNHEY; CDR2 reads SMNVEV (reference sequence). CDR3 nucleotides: TGTGCCAGCAGTTTAGGGGACAGGCGATACAATGAGCAGTACTTC. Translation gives CASSLGDRRYNEQYF.

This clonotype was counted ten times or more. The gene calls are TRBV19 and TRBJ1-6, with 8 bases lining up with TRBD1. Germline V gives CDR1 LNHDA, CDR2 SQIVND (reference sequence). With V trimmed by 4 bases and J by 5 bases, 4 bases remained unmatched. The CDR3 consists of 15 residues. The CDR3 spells CASSTGQGDNSPLHF. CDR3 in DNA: TGTGCCAGTAGTACCGGACAGGGTGATAATTCACCCCTCCACTTT.

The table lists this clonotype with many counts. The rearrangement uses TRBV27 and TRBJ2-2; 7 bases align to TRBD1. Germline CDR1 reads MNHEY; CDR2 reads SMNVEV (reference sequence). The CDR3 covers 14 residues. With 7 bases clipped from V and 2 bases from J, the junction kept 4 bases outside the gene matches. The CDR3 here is CASTGTANTGELFF. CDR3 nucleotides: TGTGCCAGCACAGGGACAGCTAACACCGGGGAGCTGTTTTTT.

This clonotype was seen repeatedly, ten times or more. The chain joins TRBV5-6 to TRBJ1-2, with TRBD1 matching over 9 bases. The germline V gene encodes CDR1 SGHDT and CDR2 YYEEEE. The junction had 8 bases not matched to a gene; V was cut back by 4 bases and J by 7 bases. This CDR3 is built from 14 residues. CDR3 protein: CASSEGQGLGGYTF. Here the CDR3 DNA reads TGTGCCAGCAGCGAGGGACAGGGTCTCGGTGGCTACACCTTC.

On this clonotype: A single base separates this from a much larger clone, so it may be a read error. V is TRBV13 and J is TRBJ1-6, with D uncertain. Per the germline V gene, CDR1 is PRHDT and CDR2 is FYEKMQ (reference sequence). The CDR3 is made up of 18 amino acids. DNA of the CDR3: TGTGCCAGCGGCTTAGAACGGATGTCCCGGGAGCATAATTCACCCCTCCACTTT. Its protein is CASGLERMSREHNSPLHF.

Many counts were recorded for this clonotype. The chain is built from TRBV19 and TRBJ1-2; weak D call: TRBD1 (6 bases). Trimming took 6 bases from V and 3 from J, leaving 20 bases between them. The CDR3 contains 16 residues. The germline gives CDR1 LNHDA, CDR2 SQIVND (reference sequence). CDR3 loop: CASSLTLENRDYGYTF. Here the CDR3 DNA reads TGTGCCAGTAGCCTCACGTTGGAGAACAGGGACTATGGCTACACCTTC.

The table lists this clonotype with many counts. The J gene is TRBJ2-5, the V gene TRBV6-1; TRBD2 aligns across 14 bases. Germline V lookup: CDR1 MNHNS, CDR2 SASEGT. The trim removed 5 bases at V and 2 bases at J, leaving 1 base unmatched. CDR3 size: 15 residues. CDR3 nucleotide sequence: TGTGCCAGCAGTAGACTAGCGGGGGGGCAAGAGACCCAGTACTTC. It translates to CASSRLAGGQETQYF.

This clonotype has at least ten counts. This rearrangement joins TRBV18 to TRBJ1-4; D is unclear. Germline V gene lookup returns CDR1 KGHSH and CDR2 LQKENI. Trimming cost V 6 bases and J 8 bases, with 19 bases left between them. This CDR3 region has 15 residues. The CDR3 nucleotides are TGTGCCAGCTCGCAATACGACGACGGAGGGGAAAAACTGTTTTTT. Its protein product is CASSQYDDGGEKLFF.

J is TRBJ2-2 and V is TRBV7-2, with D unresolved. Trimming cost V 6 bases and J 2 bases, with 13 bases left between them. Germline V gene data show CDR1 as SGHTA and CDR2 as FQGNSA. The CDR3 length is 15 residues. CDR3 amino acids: CASRPSRQNTGELFF. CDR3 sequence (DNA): TGTGCCAGCAGGCCAAGCAGACAAAACACCGGGGAGCTGTTTTTT.

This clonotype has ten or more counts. CDR3 protein: CASSEARGARRDGYTF. The CDR3 coding sequence is TGTGCCAGCAGTGAAGCAAGGGGGGCGAGGAGGGATGGCTACACCTTC. This sequence joins TRBV2 and TRBJ1-2; tentative D call: TRBD1 (6 bases). CDR1 is SNHLY and CDR2 is FYNNEI in the germline V gene. The CDR3 runs 16 residues. Deletions cut 0 bases from V and 6 bases from J, with 17 bases between.

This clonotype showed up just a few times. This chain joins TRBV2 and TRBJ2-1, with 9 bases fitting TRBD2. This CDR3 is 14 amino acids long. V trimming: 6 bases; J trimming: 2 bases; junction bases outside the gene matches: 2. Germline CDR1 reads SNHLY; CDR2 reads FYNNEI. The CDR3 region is CASRIAGAYNEQFF. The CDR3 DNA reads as TGTGCCAGCAGAATAGCGGGAGCCTACAATGAGCAGTTCTTC. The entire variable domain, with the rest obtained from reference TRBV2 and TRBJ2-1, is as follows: EPEVTQTPSHQVTQMGQEVILRCVPISNHLYFYWYRQILGQKVEFLVSFYNNEISEKSEIFDDQFSVERPDGSNFTLKIRSTKLEDSAMYFCASRIAGAYNEQFFGPGTRLTVL.

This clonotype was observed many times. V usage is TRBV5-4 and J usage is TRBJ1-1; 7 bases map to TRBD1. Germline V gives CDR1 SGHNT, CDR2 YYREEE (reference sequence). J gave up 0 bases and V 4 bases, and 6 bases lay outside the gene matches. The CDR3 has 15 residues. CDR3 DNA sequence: TGTGCCAGCAGCCCAACGACAGGGTTGAACACTGAAGCTTTCTTT. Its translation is CASSPTTGLNTEAFF.

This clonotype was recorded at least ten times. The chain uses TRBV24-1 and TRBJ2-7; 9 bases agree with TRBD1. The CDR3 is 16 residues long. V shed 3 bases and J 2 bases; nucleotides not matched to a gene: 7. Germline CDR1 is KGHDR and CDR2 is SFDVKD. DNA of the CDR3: TGTGCCACCAGTGATACACCCGGGACAGGGCCCTACGAGCAGTACTTC. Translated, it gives CATSDTPGTGPYEQYF.

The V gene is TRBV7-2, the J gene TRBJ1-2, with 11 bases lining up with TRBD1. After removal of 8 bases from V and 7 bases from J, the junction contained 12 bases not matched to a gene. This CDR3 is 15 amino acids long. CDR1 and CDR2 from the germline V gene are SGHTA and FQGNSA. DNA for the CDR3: TGTGCCAGCCAGCAAGAGGACAGGGGGCGGCGTGGCTACACCTTC. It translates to CASQQEDRGRRGYTF. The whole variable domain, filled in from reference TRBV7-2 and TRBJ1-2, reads GAGVSQSPSNKVTEKGKDVELRCDPISGHTALYWYRQSLGQGLEFLIYFQGNSAPDKSGLPSDRFSAERTGGSVSTLTIQRTQQEDSAVYLCASQQEDRGRRGYTFGSGTRLTVV.

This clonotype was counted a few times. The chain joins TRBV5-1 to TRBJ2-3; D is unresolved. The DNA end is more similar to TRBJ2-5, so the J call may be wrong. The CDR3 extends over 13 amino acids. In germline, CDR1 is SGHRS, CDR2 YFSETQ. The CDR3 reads CASSLAGLQTQYF. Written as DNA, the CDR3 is TGCGCCAGCAGCTTGGCAGGTTTGCAGACCCAGTACTTC.

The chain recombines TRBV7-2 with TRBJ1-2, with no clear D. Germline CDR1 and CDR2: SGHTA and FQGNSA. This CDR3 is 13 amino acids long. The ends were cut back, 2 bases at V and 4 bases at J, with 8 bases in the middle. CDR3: CASSLLEGYGYTF. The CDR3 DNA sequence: TGTGCCAGCAGCTTATTGGAGGGCTATGGCTACACCTTC.

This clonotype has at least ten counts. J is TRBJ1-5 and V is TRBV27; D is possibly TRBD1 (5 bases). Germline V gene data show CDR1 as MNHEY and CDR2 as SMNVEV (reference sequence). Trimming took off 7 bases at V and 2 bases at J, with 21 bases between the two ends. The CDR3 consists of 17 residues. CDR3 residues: CASTRIGTVGGNQPQHF. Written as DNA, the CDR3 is TGTGCCAGCACCCGAATAGGGACGGTGGGGGGCAATCAGCCCCAGCATTTT.

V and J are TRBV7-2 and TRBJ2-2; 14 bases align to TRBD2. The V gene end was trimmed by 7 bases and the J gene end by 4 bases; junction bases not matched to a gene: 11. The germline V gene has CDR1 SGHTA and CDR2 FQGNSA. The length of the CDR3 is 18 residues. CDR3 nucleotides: TGTGCCAGCAAAATTCGACTAGCGGGAGGGCGTCCCACCGGGGAGCTGTTTTTT. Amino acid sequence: CASKIRLAGGRPTGELFF.

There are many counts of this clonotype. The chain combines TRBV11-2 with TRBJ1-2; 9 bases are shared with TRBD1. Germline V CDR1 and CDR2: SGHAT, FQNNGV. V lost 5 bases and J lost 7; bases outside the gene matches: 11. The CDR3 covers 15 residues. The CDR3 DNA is TGTGCCAGCAGCCTACCGGGACAGGGTCTAGGTGGCTACACCTTC. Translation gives CASSLPGQGLGGYTF.

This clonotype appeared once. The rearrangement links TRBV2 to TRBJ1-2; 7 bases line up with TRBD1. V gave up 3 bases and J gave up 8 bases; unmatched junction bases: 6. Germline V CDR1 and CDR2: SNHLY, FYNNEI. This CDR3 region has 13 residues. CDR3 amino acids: CASSETGLSGYTF. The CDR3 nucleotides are TGTGCCAGCAGTGAGACAGGGCTCTCCGGCTACACCTTC.

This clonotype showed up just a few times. The CDR3 sequence: CASSGTGGLEPQHF. CDR3 nucleotide sequence: TGTGCCAGTAGTGGTACAGGGGGCTTGGAGCCCCAGCATTTT. The gene calls are TRBV19 and TRBJ1-5; 9 bases match TRBD1. V dropped 5 bases and J dropped 8; count of bases not matched to a gene: 7. CDR3 size: 14 residues. Per germline, CDR1 LNHDA and CDR2 SQIVND (reference sequence).

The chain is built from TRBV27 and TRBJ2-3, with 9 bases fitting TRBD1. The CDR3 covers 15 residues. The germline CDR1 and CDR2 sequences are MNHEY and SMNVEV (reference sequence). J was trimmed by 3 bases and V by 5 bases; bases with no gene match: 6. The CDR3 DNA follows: TGTGCCAGCAGTCTCCTGGGACAGGGTACAGATACGCAGTATTTT. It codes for CASSLLGQGTDTQYF.